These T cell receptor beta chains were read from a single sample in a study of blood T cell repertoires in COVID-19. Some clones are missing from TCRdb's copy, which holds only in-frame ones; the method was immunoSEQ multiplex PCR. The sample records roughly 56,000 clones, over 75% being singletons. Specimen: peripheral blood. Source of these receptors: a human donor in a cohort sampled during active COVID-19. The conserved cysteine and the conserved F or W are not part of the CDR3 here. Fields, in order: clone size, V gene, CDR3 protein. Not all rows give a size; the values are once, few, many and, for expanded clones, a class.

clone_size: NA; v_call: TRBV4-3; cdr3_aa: ASSQEEASYLNTGELF
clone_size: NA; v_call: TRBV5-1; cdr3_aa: ASSLTSGSWVKQF
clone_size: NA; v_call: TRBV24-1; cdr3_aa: ATSDSRGPGETQY
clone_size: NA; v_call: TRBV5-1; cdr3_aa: ASSLDPQSSYEQY
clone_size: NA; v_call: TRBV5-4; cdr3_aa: ASSLQGVGQETQY
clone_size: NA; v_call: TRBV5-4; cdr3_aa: ASSSNPRLSLVYNEQF
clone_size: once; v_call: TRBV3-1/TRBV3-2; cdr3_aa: ASSRSTFINEQY
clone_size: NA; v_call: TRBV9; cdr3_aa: ASSVSSKLAGELF
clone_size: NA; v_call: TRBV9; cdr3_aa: ASSVGGGTDTGELF
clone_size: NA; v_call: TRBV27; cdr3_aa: ASSDSNSPLH
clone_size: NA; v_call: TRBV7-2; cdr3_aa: ASSLNLRGEAF
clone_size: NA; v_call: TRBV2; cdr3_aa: ASRNNRGTEAF
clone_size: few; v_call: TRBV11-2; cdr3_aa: ASSLDIYNEQF
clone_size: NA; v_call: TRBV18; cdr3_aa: ASSPSGGASYEQY
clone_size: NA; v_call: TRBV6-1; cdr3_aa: ASSEFELEGRVYNEQF
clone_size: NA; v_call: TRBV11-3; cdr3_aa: ASSLQGSYNEQF
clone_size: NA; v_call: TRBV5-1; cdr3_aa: ASSLLPRSTDTQY
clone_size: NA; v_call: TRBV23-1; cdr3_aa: ASTPASITGIEETQY
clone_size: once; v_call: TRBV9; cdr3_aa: ASSVGGAQNIQY
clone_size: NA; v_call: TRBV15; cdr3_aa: ATSSGQGSGYT
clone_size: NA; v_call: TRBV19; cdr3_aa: ASSIGVGQPQH
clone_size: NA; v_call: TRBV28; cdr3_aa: ASLGAGVIGNTIY
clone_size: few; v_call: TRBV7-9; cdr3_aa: ASSFGTGDQPQH
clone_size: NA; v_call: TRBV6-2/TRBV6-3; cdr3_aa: ASSSLAGVRNEQY
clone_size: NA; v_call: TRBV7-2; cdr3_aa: ASSRPTSGLTGELF
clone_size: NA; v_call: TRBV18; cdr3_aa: ASSPSRGSSYEQY
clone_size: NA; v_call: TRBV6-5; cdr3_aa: ASRLAGEYEQF
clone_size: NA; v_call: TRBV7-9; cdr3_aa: ASSFQHLSYEQY
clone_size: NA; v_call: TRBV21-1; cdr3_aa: ASSKSREINTGELF
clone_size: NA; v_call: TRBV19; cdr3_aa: ASSRDRVGTEAF